This T cell receptor beta chain was sequenced during a study of CD8+ T cells in alopecia areata. Study conclusions and caveats: Significant decreases in scalp clonality and expanded CD8+ clones followed tofacitinib treatment. In lesional scalp, particularly from alopecia totalis/universalis, clonality was higher than in normal scalp.

The sequencing template was cDNA reverse transcribed from extracted RNA. Produced via immunoSEQ multiplex PCR; TCRdb's table is partial and in-frame only. The data hold about 190,000 clones, with 55% to 70% observed a single time. Points on this clone: Its antigen is still unknown.

In germline, CDR1 is LGHNA, CDR2 YNFKEQ. The J segment lost 8 bases and the V segment lost 0 bases, leaving 11 bases of the junction unmatched. This CDR3 is built from 17 residues. The treatment denotes: oral pan-JAK inhibitor, 5-10 mg twice daily. This rearrangement joins TRBV4-2 to TRBJ1-2, with 11 bases identical to TRBD1. The clonotype comes from a human donor with alopecia areata. Sample: CD4+ T cells sorted from blood, taken at week 4, from a patient treated with tofacitinib. CDR3 residues: CASSQERTDRGLEGYTF. CDR3 DNA sequence: TGTGCCAGCAGCCAAGAAAGAACGGACAGGGGGCTAGAAGGCTACACCTTC.